Presented here are 13 T cell receptor beta chains from one specimen sequenced in a study of post-analysis software for immune sequencing data. Every TCR beta cDNA library bore unique molecular identifiers. TCRdb reanalysed the PCR reads using MiXCR and keeps one entry per CDR3 protein. The sample holds some 450,000 distinct CDR3 sequences; around 40% are singletons and the top ten take around 10%. General observations from the study: TRBV5-6, TRBV5-1 and TRBV20-1 were among a few TRBV segments more frequent in patients than controls.

Their recognized antigens are unknown. Sequencing used blood. These receptors all stem from a girl aged 10 to 17 with multiple sclerosis.

In this sample, this clonotype turned up once. Germline and junction disagree at one end, which may indicate a read error. V and J are TRBV28 and TRBJ2-5, with unresolved D. There are 13 residues in the CDR3. Germline loops: CDR1 MDHEN, CDR2 SYDVKM. CDR3 sequence reads: CASTTRKQETQYF. In nucleotides, the CDR3 is TGTGCCAGCACCACACGAAAACAAGAGACTCAGTACTTC.

V gene TRBV12-3 or TRBV12-4 combines with J gene TRBJ1-6; D not certain. This CDR3 region has 16 residues. V lost 6 bases to trimming and J lost 10 bases, with 22 bases between them. The CDR3: CASSPGRTQRGSPLHF. CDR3 coding DNA: TGTGCCAGCAGCCCGGGCAGGACTCAGAGAGGGTCACCCCTCCACTTT.

This clonotype has more than one count but fewer than ten. The V gene is TRBV12-3 or TRBV12-4, the J gene TRBJ2-1; 11 bases line up with TRBD2. There are 14 residues in the CDR3. The J segment lost 9 bases and the V segment lost 0 bases, leaving 1 base of the junction unmatched. The chain's CDR3 is CASSLATSGIEQFF. In nucleotides, the CDR3 is TGTGCCAGCAGTTTAGCGACTAGCGGGATTGAGCAGTTCTTC.

The V call is TRBV5-1, the J call TRBJ1-1; maybe TRBD1 (6 bases). The V gene's germline CDR1 is SGHRS and CDR2 YFSETQ. Trimming took off 3 bases at V and 4 bases at J, with 16 bases between the two ends. There are 15 residues in the CDR3. CDR3 protein: CASSYLQGGGTEAFF. Here the CDR3 DNA reads TGCGCCAGCAGCTACTTACAGGGCGGTGGCACTGAAGCTTTCTTT. The full variable domain, its missing parts supplied by reference TRBV5-1 and TRBJ1-1, is KAGVTQTPRYLIKTRGQQVTLSCSPISGHRSVSWYQQTPGQGLQFLFEYFSETQRNKGNFPGRFSGRQFSNSRSEMNVSTLELGDSALYLCASSYLQGGGTEAFFGQGTRLTVV.

This chain uses TRBV19 with TRBJ2-5; D is possibly TRBD2 (6 bases). The CDR3 covers 15 residues. V was trimmed by 5 bases and J by 0 bases, leaving 13 bases between them. CDR1 is LNHDA and CDR2 is SQIVND in the germline V gene (reference sequence). CDR3 in DNA: TGTGCCAGTAGTCTAGCCCTAGCGCACCAAGAGACCCAGTACTTC. Residues: CASSLALAHQETQYF.

V is TRBV21-1 and J is TRBJ2-4; the table's D call of TRBD1 was not tested on the DNA. The DNA end favors TRBJ2-7, so the J call may be wrong. TRBV21-1 corresponds to a pseudogene. The CDR3 consists of 10 residues. As DNA, the CDR3 is TGTGCCAGCAGGTCGGGCGAGCAGTACTTC. Translating gives CASRSGEQYF.

V gene TRBV20-1 combines with J gene TRBJ2-7; tentatively, D is TRBD1 (6 bases). CDR3 length: 19 residues. V was shortened by 1 base and J by 1 base, with 26 bases between the two germline ends. CDR1 is DFQATT, CDR2 SNEGSKA, per germline (reference sequence). The DNA of the CDR3 is TGCAGTGCTAGAGTCGACATTTTTTCCGGGACAACAGGGTCCTACGAGCAGTACTTC. Translated: CSARVDIFSGTTGSYEQYF.

The chain has TRBV20-1 and TRBJ2-1; D remains unclear. Germline V CDR1 and CDR2: DFQATT, SNEGSKA (reference sequence). CDR3 length: 15 amino acids. The ends were cut back, 6 bases at V and 0 bases at J, with 15 bases in the middle. CDR3 residues: CSAAAGESSYNEQFF. The CDR3 DNA reads as TGCAGTGCCGCCGCAGGAGAAAGCTCCTACAATGAGCAGTTCTTC.

This chain links TRBV20-1 with TRBJ2-7; D gene unclear. This CDR3 comprises 13 residues. CDR1 DFQATT and CDR2 SNEGSKA come from the germline V gene (reference sequence). V lost 0 bases, J lost 2 bases, and 8 bases lay in between. This CDR3 is CSARDAPPYEQYF. In DNA, the CDR3 is TGCAGTGCTAGAGATGCCCCGCCCTACGAGCAGTACTTC.

The chain combines TRBV27 with TRBJ2-3; D gene ambiguous. This CDR3 comprises 14 residues. Trimming stripped 4 bases from V and 6 bases from J, with 14 bases between. Germline V lookup: CDR1 MNHEY, CDR2 SMNVEV (reference sequence). The CDR3 DNA reads TGTGCCAGCAGTTGGACGAGAGAGGCGGATACGCAGTATTTT. Residues: CASSWTREADTQYF.

This clonotype was counted once. The chain combines TRBV20-1 with TRBJ2-3; the match to TRBD2 covers 10 bases. This CDR3 is 14 amino acids long. V trimming: 5 bases; J trimming: 2 bases; junction bases outside the gene matches: 4. Germline V gives CDR1 DFQATT, CDR2 SNEGSKA (reference sequence). The CDR3 protein is CSALTSGHTDTQYF. Written as DNA, the CDR3 is TGCAGTGCTCTGACTAGCGGGCACACAGATACGCAGTATTTT.

This clonotype was detected only a few times. J is TRBJ2-4 and V is TRBV12-3 or TRBV12-4, with 13 bases identical to TRBD2. This CDR3 has 17 residues. Losses at the gene ends were 2 bases for V and 1 base for J; bases not matched to a gene: 2. The CDR3 DNA sequence: TGTGCCAGCAGTTTACGGACTAGCGGGAGTGCCAAAAACATTCAGTACTTC. Amino acid sequence: CASSLRTSGSAKNIQYF.

The chain joins TRBV29-1 to TRBJ2-2, with D perhaps TRBD2 (5 bases). Germline CDR1 reads SQVTM; CDR2 reads ANQGSEA. This CDR3 has 14 residues. The ends were cut back, 5 bases at V and 1 base at J, with 11 bases in the middle. The CDR3 DNA reads as TGCAGCGTTATCGACGGAGGGAACACCGGGGAGCTGTTTTTT. This encodes CSVIDGGNTGELFF.